The 16 T cell receptor beta chains below were found in one sample sequenced in a study of regulatory T cells in long-lasting Graves disease. In building TCR beta libraries, iRepertoire HTBI primers were used together with Arm-PCR of CDR3 regions. TCRdb ran MiXCR on the multiplex PCR reads and lists one entry per CDR3 protein. The sample comprises roughly 400,000 distinct CDR3 sequences, about 16% of which are singletons, and less than 30% rests with the top ten. Time point meaning: newly diagnosed GD, antithyroid drugs for less than 3 months. After RNA was extracted from PBMCs, the TCR library was made from it. This sample was shared with a second study, whose subject was T cells in Graves' hyperthyroidism and ophthalmopathy.

The specimen was peripheral blood mononuclear cells (PBMCs), collected at new diagnosis, from a patient treated with antithyroid drugs. The receptors stem from a young woman with Graves disease.

The CDR3 here is CASSFKPSYEQYF. As DNA, the CDR3 is TGTGCCAGCAGTTTTAAGCCCTCCTACGAGCAGTACTTC. V usage is TRBV27 and J usage is TRBJ2-7; the D is unclear. The ends were cut back, 3 bases at V and 0 bases at J, with 6 bases in the middle. This CDR3 contains 13 residues. Germline-derived CDR1 and CDR2 are MNHEY and SMNVEV (reference sequence).

In this sample, this clonotype turned up many times. This chain connects TRBV12-3 or TRBV12-4 to TRBJ2-7; 11 bases agree with TRBD1. Trimming cost V 6 bases and J 6 bases; bases outside gene matches: 7. The CDR3 has 14 residues. CDR3 in amino acids: CASRLTGTGGEQYF. The CDR3 DNA follows: TGTGCCAGCAGACTTACCGGGACAGGGGGCGAGCAGTACTTC.

This clonotype appeared many times. The genes are TRBV6-1 and TRBJ2-7; D assignment may be TRBD1 or TRBD2 (6 bases each). The V gene's germline CDR1 is MNHNS and CDR2 SASEGT. Trimming cost V 6 bases and J 4 bases, with 10 bases left between them. The CDR3 contains 12 residues. CDR3 bases: TGTGCCAGCAGGGCGGGACAATACGAGCAGTACTTC. Translating gives CASRAGQYEQYF.

This clonotype showed up just a few times. This sequence joins TRBV19 and TRBJ2-1, with D possibly being TRBD1 (6 bases). V lost 7 bases and J lost 4, with 14 bases in between. The germline V gene encodes CDR1 LNHDA and CDR2 SQIVND (reference sequence). This CDR3 spans 14 amino acids. CDR3 sequence (DNA): TGTGCCAGTAACGGGGTAGGGGGTTACAATGAGCAGTTCTTC. Protein product: CASNGVGGYNEQFF.

The rearrangement joins TRBV18 to TRBJ2-1, with 7 bases that match TRBD1. With 6 bases clipped from V and 3 bases from J, the junction kept 2 bases outside the gene matches. This CDR3 is built from 13 residues. The germline V gene encodes CDR1 KGHSH and CDR2 LQKENI. The CDR3 region has the DNA TGTGCCAGCTCCCGACAGGGCTACAATGAGCAGTTCTTC. Its translation is CASSRQGYNEQFF.

This clonotype was seen a few times. Just one base apart from a much larger clone, this may be a read error. This chain uses TRBV28 with TRBJ2-1, with a possible D match to TRBD2 (6 bases). The J call may be faulty, since TRBJ2-5 better matches the DNA end. This CDR3 has 16 residues. Germline lookup yields CDR1 MDHEN and CDR2 SYDVKM. In DNA form, the CDR3 reads TGTGCCAGCAGGGAAACAGGCCGGGGGTACCCAGAGACCCAGTACTTC. Translated: CASRETGRGYPETQYF.

This clonotype showed up just a few times. V gene TRBV5-6 combines with J gene TRBJ2-5, with TRBD2 matching over 12 bases. CDR1 and CDR2 (germline): SGHDT, YYEEEE. The CDR3 covers 17 residues. V was clipped by 2 bases and J by 4 bases; unmatched bases: 9. CDR3 in amino acids: CASSLSLAGGPGETQYF. The CDR3 DNA reads TGTGCCAGCAGCTTATCGCTAGCGGGAGGGCCGGGAGAGACCCAGTACTTC.

In this sample, this clonotype turned up a few times. This sequence joins TRBV3-1 and TRBJ2-5, with TRBD2 matching over 8 bases. Trimming cost V 4 bases and J 5 bases; bases outside gene matches: 9. The germline V gene encodes CDR1 LGHDT and CDR2 YNNKEL (reference sequence). This CDR3 contains 15 residues. The CDR3 sequence is CASSPTTGGVETQYF. The CDR3 DNA is TGTGCCAGCAGCCCAACTACGGGGGGGGTGGAGACCCAGTACTTC.

V gene TRBV12-3 or TRBV12-4 combines with J gene TRBJ2-7, with D perhaps matching TRBD2 (6 bases). Trimming stripped 4 bases from V and 4 bases from J, with 14 bases between. The CDR3 has 14 amino acids. The CDR3: CASSSRRAGYEQYF. The CDR3 region has the DNA TGTGCCAGCAGTTCGCGACGGGCGGGGTACGAGCAGTACTTC.

This chain links TRBV28 with TRBJ1-2; D is unclear. This CDR3 is 12 amino acids long. Per the germline V gene, CDR1 is MDHEN and CDR2 is SYDVKM. The V gene lost 8 bases and the J gene lost 5 bases, with 12 bases spanning the gap. CDR3 bases: TGTGCCAGCTGGGTGCGGTGGTATGGCTACACCTTC. Its protein is CASWVRWYGYTF.

The chain recombines TRBV30 with TRBJ2-1; TRBD2 matches 13 bases. Per the germline V gene, CDR1 is GTSNPN and CDR2 is SVGIG (reference sequence). With 0 bases clipped from V and 10 bases from J, the junction kept 3 bases outside the gene matches. The CDR3 consists of 14 residues. CDR3 loop: CAWSVGLAGDEQFF. The CDR3 coding sequence is TGTGCCTGGAGTGTAGGACTAGCGGGAGACGAGCAGTTCTTC.

V is TRBV28 and J is TRBJ2-7, with D unresolved. The germline V gene encodes CDR1 MDHEN and CDR2 SYDVKM. V was cut by 9 bases and J by 4 bases, with 13 bases left in between. This CDR3 comprises 12 residues. CDR3: CASSWHVYEQYF. The CDR3 DNA sequence: TGTGCCAGTAGCTGGCATGTTTACGAGCAGTACTTC.

This clonotype was observed at least ten times. This chain connects TRBV28 to TRBJ2-1, with 9 nucleotides matching TRBD2. The V gene end was trimmed by 4 bases and the J gene end by 6 bases; junction bases not matched to a gene: 10. This CDR3 has 16 residues. CDR1 is MDHEN and CDR2 is SYDVKM in the germline V gene. The CDR3: CASSSLAGVAPNEQFF. The CDR3 DNA sequence: TGTGCCAGCAGTTCCTTAGCGGGAGTCGCTCCCAATGAGCAGTTCTTC. The entire variable domain, with the rest obtained from reference TRBV28 and TRBJ2-1, is as follows: DVKVTQSSRYLVKRTGEKVFLECVQDMDHENMFWYRQDPGLGLRLIYFSYDVKMKEKGDIPEGYSVSREKKERFSLILESASTNQTSMYLCASSSLAGVAPNEQFFGPGTRLTVL.

About this clonotype: Since a much larger clone is just one base distant, this may be a read error. The rearrangement joins TRBV28 to TRBJ1-2; 8 positions match TRBD1. CDR1 and CDR2 from the germline V gene are MDHEN and SYDVKM. J was trimmed by 5 bases and V by 5 bases; bases with no gene match: 7. The CDR3 is 14 amino acids. CDR3 in DNA: TGTGCCAGCAGTCCAGGGGGCGCTCAGTATGGCTACACCTTC. Encoded protein: CASSPGGAQYGYTF.

This clonotype was seen at least ten times. The genes are TRBV28 and TRBJ1-2; D remains ambiguous. V lost 2 bases and J 7 bases, leaving 11 bases between the germline ends. This CDR3 has 13 residues. CDR1 is MDHEN, CDR2 SYDVKM, per germline. Here the CDR3 reads CASSLDLIGGYTF. The CDR3 DNA follows: TGTGCCAGCAGTTTAGACCTCATCGGTGGCTACACCTTC.

Details on this clonotype: A read error is possible here, since a much larger clone lies one base away. The V call is TRBV20-1, the J call TRBJ2-1; D call uncertain. CDR1 is DFQATT, CDR2 SNEGSKA, per germline (reference sequence). Trimming cost V 2 bases and J 2 bases, with 13 bases left between them. The CDR3 is made up of 15 amino acids. CDR3 nucleotides: TGCAGTGCTAGAAGTCGGCTTGCACCCTACAATGAGCAGTTCTTC. It codes for CSARSRLAPYNEQFF.